The 8 T cell receptor beta chains below all came from one sample that was sequenced in a study of cytomegalovirus exposure and HLA in healthy donors. Both 60 Vbeta primers and 13 Jbeta primers went into the PCR. TCRdb keeps only in-frame clones here, not all; method: immunoSEQ multiplex PCR. The data contain 150,000 to 160,000 clones, approximately 80% of them singletons. Specimen: PBMCs. The receptors were gathered from a woman in her thirties or forties in good health and CMV-seropositive.

This chain uses TRBV7-8 with TRBJ2-7, with TRBD1 matching 7 bases. Germline trimming cut 2 bases from V and 3 bases from J; bases unmatched to any gene: 16. Germline assignment: CDR1 SGHVS and CDR2 FQNEAQ. The CDR3 has 18 amino acids. The DNA for the CDR3 is TGTGCCAGCAGCTTACCCCACCAGAAAGGGGGCAGCGACTACGAGCAGTACTTC. Protein sequence: CASSLPHQKGGSDYEQYF.

The gene calls are TRBV19 and TRBJ1-3; D possibly corresponds to TRBD1 (6 bases). V dropped 7 bases and J dropped 1 base, with 14 bases sitting between them. The CDR3 extends over 15 amino acids. The V gene's germline CDR1 is LNHDA and CDR2 SQIVND (reference sequence). The CDR3 spells CASNPTGSSGNTIYF. The DNA for the CDR3 is TGTGCCAGTAACCCGACAGGATCTTCTGGAAACACCATATATTTT.

The chain employs TRBV19 and TRBJ2-7; possibly TRBD2 for D (5 bases). Per the germline V gene, CDR1 is LNHDA and CDR2 is SQIVND (reference sequence). Trimming removed 11 bases from V and 6 bases from J, with 17 bases in between. CDR3 size: 12 residues. Here the CDR3 reads CACKHGVFEQYF. The CDR3 DNA reads TGTGCCTGTAAACACGGGGTTTTCGAGCAGTACTTC.

This rearrangement joins TRBV2 to TRBJ1-1, with D perhaps TRBD1 (5 bases). V lost 4 bases, J lost 4 bases, and 10 bases lay in between. Per germline, CDR1 SNHLY and CDR2 FYNNEI. This CDR3 spans 13 amino acids. Here the CDR3 reads CASSVRGSTEAFF. DNA for the CDR3: TGTGCCAGCAGTGTAAGGGGTAGCACTGAAGCTTTCTTT.

The rearrangement uses TRBV5-4 and TRBJ1-1; the D gene is possibly TRBD1 (5 bases). The CDR3 covers 15 residues. V was clipped by 3 bases and J by 4 bases, with 16 bases between them. The germline V gene has CDR1 SGHNT and CDR2 YYREEE (reference sequence). The CDR3 protein is CASSWGEGRATEAFF. Here the CDR3 DNA reads TGTGCCAGCAGCTGGGGGGAGGGGCGCGCCACTGAAGCTTTCTTT. Looking up the rest from reference TRBV5-4 and TRBJ1-1 gives the full variable domain: ETGVTQSPTHLIKTRGQQVTLRCSSQSGHNTVSWYQQALGQGPQFIFQYYREEENGRGNFPPRFSGLQFPNYSSELNVNALELDDSALYLCASSWGEGRATEAFFGQGTRLTVV.

This chain links TRBV10-1 with TRBJ2-1; D remains unclear. V was clipped by 5 bases and J by 6 bases, with 8 bases between them. Germline V CDR1 and CDR2: WNHNN, SYGVQD (reference sequence). This CDR3 region has 12 residues. The CDR3 spells CASSSGLNEQFF. The CDR3 DNA reads as TGCGCCAGCAGTTCTGGGCTCAATGAGCAGTTCTTC.

The V call is TRBV15, the J call TRBJ1-2; TRBD1 agrees at 9 bases. Germline CDR1 LNHNV, CDR2 YYDKDF (reference sequence). Losses at the gene ends were 4 bases for V and 4 bases for J; bases not matched to a gene: 4. The CDR3 covers 14 residues. The CDR3 reads CATSTEGQGYGYTF. The CDR3 nucleotides read TGTGCCACCAGCACCGAGGGACAGGGCTATGGCTACACCTTC.

This chain links TRBV18 with TRBJ2-1, with 10 bases aligning to TRBD2. CDR1 is KGHSH and CDR2 is LQKENI in the germline V gene. The length of the CDR3 is 14 residues. Trimming took 5 bases from V and 9 from J; bases not matched to a gene: 7. The CDR3 region has the DNA TGTGCCAGCTCAGGGCTAGCGGGAGCGGTTGAGCAGTTCTTC. This sequence encodes CASSGLAGAVEQFF.